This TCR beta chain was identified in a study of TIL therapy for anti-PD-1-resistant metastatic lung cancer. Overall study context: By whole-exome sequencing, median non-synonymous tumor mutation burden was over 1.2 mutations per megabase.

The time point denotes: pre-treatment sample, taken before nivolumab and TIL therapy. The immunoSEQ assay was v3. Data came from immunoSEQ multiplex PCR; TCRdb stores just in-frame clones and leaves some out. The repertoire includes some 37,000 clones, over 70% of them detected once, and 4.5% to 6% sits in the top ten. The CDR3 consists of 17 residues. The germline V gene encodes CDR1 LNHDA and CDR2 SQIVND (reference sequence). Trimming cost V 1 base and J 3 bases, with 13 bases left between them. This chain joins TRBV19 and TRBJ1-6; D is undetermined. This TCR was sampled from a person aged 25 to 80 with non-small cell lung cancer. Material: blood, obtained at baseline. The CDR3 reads CASSIGKTRNYNSPLHF. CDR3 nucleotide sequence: TGTGCCAGTAGTATAGGGAAAACTCGGAACTATAATTCACCCCTCCACTTT.